This note documents a single TCR beta chain sequence. One entry per CDR3 protein results from TCRdb running MiXCR on the RT-PCR reads. The table has 70,000 or so distinct CDR3 sequences, about 26% seen once; the top ten hold about 30%. Germline V gives CDR1 DFQATT, CDR2 SNEGSKA (reference sequence). The CDR3 spans 15 residues. V was pared by 0 bases and J by 6 bases, with 15 bases between. The sample belongs to a study of patients and donors after allogeneic stem cell transplantation. The TCR comes from a human donor who was either an allogeneic HSCT recipient or a stem cell or donor lymphocyte infusion donor (not recorded which). It is not recorded whose cells these are; they may come from a transplant donor. The sample comprised blood, either unsorted or a sorted T cell fraction (not recorded which). The genes are TRBV20-1 and TRBJ2-1; TRBD2 is a possible D gene (7 bases). Here the CDR3 reads CSARDLGGARNEQFF. The DNA of the CDR3 is TGCAGTGCTAGAGATTTAGGGGGGGCCCGCAATGAGCAGTTCTTC.